These T cell receptor beta chains were read from a single sample in a study of long-term antiretroviral therapy in people with HIV. The method was immunoSEQ multiplex PCR; TCRdb's version includes in-frame clones alone and lacks a portion of them. The repertoire consists of approximately 16,000 clones, with over 65% occurring once and the leading ten covering over 20%. The input for sequencing was unsorted PBMCs, taken 2.1 years after starting antiretroviral therapy. The receptors here all came from a man aged 40-55 years with HIV. Both conserved end residues are part of each CDR3. D genes are given only for firm matches. Clone size is not always given. Where it is, it says once, few, many or a class for expanded clones.

abundance,j_gene,v_gene,d_gene,CDR3aa,CDR3nt
-,TRBJ2-7,TRBV7-2,TRBD1,CASSWGTGSYEQYF,TGTGCCAGCAGCTGGGGGACAGGATCCTACGAGCAGTACTTC
-,TRBJ2-7,TRBV5-1,TRBD1,CASSQQGYEQYF,TGCGCCAGCAGCCAACAGGGGTACGAGCAGTACTTC
-,TRBJ1-2,TRBV4-1,-,CASSQGAGPDGYTF,TGCGCCAGCAGCCAAGGTGCAGGGCCGGATGGCTACACCTTC
few,TRBJ2-2,TRBV6-5,TRBD1,CASSSDPGGRTGELFF,TGTGCCAGCAGTTCCGACCCAGGGGGCAGGACCGGGGAGCTGTTTTTT
-,TRBJ2-7,TRBV13,TRBD2,CASSLGGTSGVIKGQYF,TGTGCCAGCAGCTTAGGGGGGACTAGCGGGGTGATTAAAGGGCAGTACTTC
-,TRBJ1-1,TRBV18,TRBD1,CASSPSGQGMNTEAFF,TGTGCCAGCTCACCCTCAGGACAGGGCATGAACACTGAAGCTTTCTTT
-,TRBJ2-3,TRBV30,-,CAWSSGTGWDTQYF,TGTGCCTGGAGTAGTGGTACAGGGTGGGACACGCAGTATTTT
-,TRBJ1-1,TRBV19,-,CASSQAGRFGTEAFF,TGTGCCAGCTCCCAAGCGGGAAGGTTTGGCACTGAAGCTTTCTTT
-,TRBJ2-7,TRBV27,TRBD1,CASSTGTGNYEQYF,TGTGCCAGCAGTACCGGGACAGGGAACTACGAGCAGTACTTC
few,TRBJ2-7,TRBV6-6,-,CASSYSSSYEQYF,TGTGCCAGCAGTTACTCGTCTTCCTACGAGCAGTACTTC
-,TRBJ1-2,TRBV12-5,TRBD1,CASGFPSGGLFYGYTF,TGTGCTAGTGGGTTTCCATCAGGGGGCCTGTTTTATGGCTACACCTTC
-,TRBJ2-1,TRBV11-1,-,CASSFFQVGANEQFF,TGTGCCAGCAGCTTCTTCCAGGTGGGGGCCAATGAGCAGTTCTTC
-,TRBJ1-4,TRBV11-2,-,CASSLGMTPSNEKLFF,TGTGCCAGCAGCTTAGGGATGACGCCGTCTAATGAAAAACTGTTTTTT
-,TRBJ2-7,TRBV10-3,-,CAIRDSYSYEQYF,TGTGCCATCAGGGACAGCTACTCCTACGAGCAGTACTTC
-,TRBJ2-2,TRBV7-9,TRBD1,CASSFPTGGATGELFF,TGTGCCAGCAGCTTCCCGACAGGGGGGGCCACCGGGGAGCTGTTTTTT
-,TRBJ1-1,TRBV12-5,-,CASGSGFSGTEAFF,TGTGCTAGTGGTTCGGGGTTCTCTGGCACTGAAGCTTTCTTT
-,TRBJ1-2,TRBV10-3,TRBD1,CAISEGTGGVYGYTF,TGTGCCATCAGTGAAGGAACAGGGGGCGTCTATGGCTACACCTTC
-,TRBJ2-7,TRBV11-3,TRBD1,CASSFGQGNEQYF,TGTGCCAGCAGCTTTGGACAGGGTAACGAGCAGTACTTC
-,TRBJ2-7,TRBV6-1,-,CASSEARAYEQYF,TGTGCCAGCAGTGAAGCCAGAGCCTACGAGCAGTACTTC
once,TRBJ1-2,TRBV4-1,-,CASSQVRRIIGDGYTF,TGCGCCAGCAGCCAAGTACGAAGGATTATTGGAGATGGCTACACCTTC
-,TRBJ2-7,TRBV6-1,TRBD1,CASSLGQGSSYEQYF,TGTGCCAGCAGCTTGGGACAGGGGAGCTCCTACGAGCAGTACTTC
few,TRBJ2-7,TRBV5-6,TRBD1,CASSSGGTGDAEQYF,TGTGCCAGCAGCTCCGGGGGGACAGGGGACGCCGAGCAGTACTTC
-,TRBJ2-2,TRBV18,-,CASSPPADFTGELFF,TGTGCCAGCTCACCACCAGCGGATTTCACCGGGGAGCTGTTTTTT
-,TRBJ1-2,TRBV9,-,CASSVEGTTPYGYTF,TGTGCCAGCAGCGTAGAAGGGACAACACCCTATGGCTACACCTTC
medium-sized,TRBJ2-2,TRBV9,-,CASSVASDPTSGELFF,TGTGCCAGCAGCGTAGCTTCGGACCCCACGAGCGGGGAGCTGTTTTTT
-,TRBJ2-1,TRBV29-1,TRBD2,CSVEEGRAGYEQFF,TGCAGCGTTGAGGAGGGGAGGGCTGGGTATGAGCAGTTCTTC
large,TRBJ2-7,TRBV5-6,TRBD1,CASSSRQGSSPYEQYF,TGTGCCAGCAGCTCCAGACAGGGGTCTTCCCCCTACGAGCAGTACTTC
-,TRBJ2-7,TRBV19,TRBD1,CASSLLLGTGYSYEQYF,TGTGCCAGTAGTCTCCTCCTTGGGACAGGGTATTCCTACGAGCAGTACTTC
-,TRBJ1-1,TRBV18,-,CASSPGTLGSEAFF,TGTGCCAGCTCACCAGGGACCCTGGGGTCTGAAGCTTTCTTT
few,TRBJ2-7,TRBV6-1,-,CAIRSYYEQYF,TGTGCCATTCGGAGCTACTACGAGCAGTACTTC
-,TRBJ1-2,TRBV2,-,CASSDRQGYGYTF,TGTGCCAGCAGTGACAGGCAGGGGTATGGCTACACCTTC
-,TRBJ2-7,TRBV9,-,CASSVEEGPYEQYF,TGTGCCAGCAGCGTAGAGGAGGGGCCCTACGAGCAGTACTTC
medium-sized,TRBJ2-1,TRBV19,-,CASSIVQGPYNEQFF,TGTGCCAGTAGTATTGTTCAGGGGCCCTACAATGAGCAGTTCTTC
once,TRBJ2-7,TRBV27,TRBD1,CASSFRTGDIYEQYF,TGTGCCAGCAGTTTCCGGACAGGGGATATCTACGAGCAGTACTTC
-,TRBJ2-3,TRBV6-4,TRBD2,CASSKLAGVPTDTQYF,TGTGCCAGCAGTAAACTAGCGGGGGTCCCCACAGATACGCAGTATTTT
-,TRBJ1-5,TRBV10-1,-,CASSGGGRGQPQHF,TGCGCCAGCAGTGGAGGAGGGAGGGGTCAGCCCCAGCATTTT
once,TRBJ1-2,TRBV27,-,CASSLRWTLEDGYTF,TGTGCCAGCAGTTTAAGGTGGACTTTGGAAGATGGCTACACCTTC
few,TRBJ2-7,TRBV7-6,TRBD1,CASSLKGPGQGYEQYF,TGTGCCAGCAGCTTAAAGGGCCCGGGACAGGGTTACGAGCAGTACTTC
once,TRBJ2-3,TRBV11-2,-,CASSSPPAPDTQYF,TGTGCCAGCAGCTCGCCTCCAGCTCCAGATACGCAGTATTTT
-,TRBJ2-7,TRBV6-1,-,CASSGGKKQYF,TGTGCCAGCAGTGGAGGGAAGAAGCAGTACTTC
-,TRBJ1-1,TRBV2,-,CASSEMGPNTEAFF,TGTGCCAGCAGTGAAATGGGCCCGAACACTGAAGCTTTCTTT
-,TRBJ1-1,TRBV7-9,TRBD1,CASSFRDRDINTEAFF,TGTGCCAGCAGCTTCCGGGACAGGGACATAAACACTGAAGCTTTCTTT
-,TRBJ1-1,TRBV5-1,TRBD1,CASSQGAGVTEAFF,TGCGCCAGCAGCCAGGGGGCTGGGGTCACTGAAGCTTTCTTT
-,TRBJ2-5,TRBV5-5,TRBD2,CASSWGQRGGKETQYF,TGTGCCAGCAGCTGGGGCCAGCGGGGGGGCAAGGAGACCCAGTACTTC
-,TRBJ2-3,TRBV5-1,-,CASSPGVYADTQYF,TGCGCCAGCAGCCCGGGGGTTTATGCAGATACGCAGTATTTT
-,TRBJ2-7,TRBV5-6,TRBD1,CASSFTQGAASSYEQYF,TGTGCCAGCAGCTTCACCCAGGGGGCGGCGAGCTCCTACGAGCAGTACTTC
medium-sized,TRBJ2-7,TRBV7-9,TRBD1,CASATGGYEQYF,TGTGCCAGCGCGACAGGGGGGTACGAGCAGTACTTC
-,TRBJ1-5,TRBV19,-,CASSISESNQPQHF,TGTGCCAGTAGTATTTCAGAGAGCAATCAGCCCCAGCATTTT
-,TRBJ1-2,TRBV5-1,-,CASSLNGNSYGYTF,TGCGCCAGCAGCTTAAACGGGAATTCTTATGGCTACACCTTC
-,TRBJ2-5,TRBV18,-,CASSPDGQETQYF,TGTGCCAGCTCCCCCGACGGGCAAGAGACCCAGTACTTC
-,TRBJ2-4,TRBV11-1,TRBD1,CASSTGTANIQYF,TGTGCCAGCAGCACTGGGACAGCAAACATTCAGTACTTC
-,TRBJ1-6,TRBV4-1,-,CASSQDHRGLSSPLHF,TGCGCCAGCAGCCAAGATCATCGGGGGTTGAGTTCACCCCTCCACTTT
-,TRBJ2-7,TRBV11-2,TRBD1,CASSLGQGGLYEQYF,TGTGCCAGCAGCCTGGGACAGGGGGGACTCTACGAGCAGTACTTC